Listed below are T cell receptor beta chains from one sample, sequenced in a study of blood T cell repertoires in COVID-19. Profiled with immunoSEQ multiplex PCR; TCRdb holds only in-frame clones, not every one. The repertoire holds about 340,000 clones, with more than 70% as singletons. The sequencing sample was made of peripheral blood. These receptors came from a woman aged 65 to 85 with COVID-19, enrolled during active disease. CDR3s include the opening cysteine and the closing phenylalanine or tryptophan. D genes are given only for firm matches. Clone size is stated in some rows and not others, as once, few, many or a class when expanded.

abundance	v_gene	d_gene	j_gene	CDR3aa	CDR3nt
NA	TRBV4-3	TRBD2	TRBJ2-7	CASSQDGTSSDEQYF	TGCGCCAGCAGCCAGGACGGGACTAGCAGTGACGAGCAGTACTTC
few	TRBV9	TRBD2	TRBJ2-1	CASSVAGGGTYNEQFF	TGTGCCAGCAGCGTAGCGGGCGGGGGGACCTACAATGAGCAGTTCTTC
once	TRBV30	NA	TRBJ1-5	CAWSVSSNQPQHF	TGTGCCTGGAGCGTCAGTAGCAATCAGCCCCAGCATTTT
NA	TRBV10-3	TRBD1	TRBJ1-6	CAIRRDRGVYSPLHF	TGTGCCATCAGGCGCGACAGGGGGGTTTATTCACCCCTCCACTTT
NA	TRBV7-8	NA	TRBJ2-2	CASSLAWRSGELFF	TGTGCCAGCAGCTTAGCGTGGCGGTCCGGGGAGCTGTTTTTT
NA	TRBV3-1/TRBV3-2	NA	TRBJ2-1	CASSQPPLEQFF	TGTGCCAGCAGCCAACCTCCCCTTGAGCAGTTCTTC
NA	TRBV24-1	NA	TRBJ1-5	CATAAAGLNQPQHF	TGTGCCACTGCGGCGGCCGGCCTCAATCAGCCCCAGCATTTT
NA	TRBV19	TRBD1	TRBJ1-6	CASSRTGDGPLHF	TGTGCCAGTAGCAGGACAGGGGATGGACCCCTCCACTTT
NA	TRBV9	NA	TRBJ1-1	CASSPRSMPGNTEAFF	TGTGCCAGCAGCCCCCGGTCCATGCCTGGGAACACTGAAGCTTTCTTT
NA	TRBV30	NA	TRBJ2-7	CAWSSGGYEQYF	TGTGCCTGGAGCTCTGGCGGGTACGAGCAGTACTTC
NA	TRBV29-1	TRBD2	TRBJ2-5	CSVAASGGPGETQYF	TGCAGCGTTGCAGCTAGCGGGGGGCCGGGAGAGACCCAGTACTTC
NA	TRBV19	TRBD1	TRBJ1-5	CATRRDRYSNQPQHF	TGTGCCACCCGAAGGGACAGATATAGCAATCAGCCCCAGCATTTT
NA	TRBV18	NA	TRBJ1-1	CASSPLQAEAFF	TGTGCCAGCTCACCACTACAGGCTGAAGCTTTCTTT
NA	TRBV2	TRBD1	TRBJ2-2	CASRAGTANTGELFF	TGTGCCAGCAGGGCCGGGACAGCGAACACCGGGGAGCTGTTTTTT
few	TRBV28	TRBD1	TRBJ1-5	CASSSTGTAYSNQPQHF	TGTGCCAGCAGTTCTACCGGGACAGCGTATAGCAATCAGCCCCAGCATTTT
NA	TRBV3-1/TRBV3-2	NA	TRBJ2-1	CASSQQNEQFF	TGTGCCAGCAGCCAACAGAATGAGCAGTTCTTC
once	TRBV9	TRBD1	TRBJ2-1	CASSVSGTGGRDEQFF	TGTGCCAGCAGCGTATCCGGGACAGGGGGCCGAGATGAGCAGTTCTTC
NA	TRBV6-6	NA	TRBJ1-1	CASSGGGGRTEAFF	TGTGCCAGCAGCGGAGGGGGGGGAAGAACTGAAGCTTTCTTT
NA	TRBV5-1	TRBD1	TRBJ1-1	CASRFGQEGTEAFF	TGCGCCAGCAGGTTTGGACAGGAGGGTACTGAAGCTTTCTTT
NA	TRBV19	NA	TRBJ1-2	CASSALTGSNYGYTF	TGTGCCAGTAGTGCCTTGACAGGATCTAACTATGGCTACACCTTC
NA	TRBV5-1	NA	TRBJ1-4	CASSLAQGVGEKLFF	TGCGCCAGCAGCTTGGCCCAAGGGGTAGGCGAAAAACTGTTTTTT
NA	TRBV4-2	NA	TRBJ1-5	CASSQGQDNQPQHF	TGTGCCAGCAGCCAAGGACAGGATAATCAGCCCCAGCATTTT
NA	TRBV30	TRBD1	TRBJ1-5	CAWSVPVYRGWNQPQHF	TGTGCCTGGAGTGTCCCGGTCTACAGGGGTTGGAATCAGCCCCAGCATTTT
NA	TRBV6-4	NA	TRBJ1-4	CASTFSRLNEKLFF	TGTGCCAGCACCTTCTCCAGGCTTAATGAAAAACTGTTTTTT
NA	TRBV9	TRBD2	TRBJ2-2	CASSALAGGLDTGELFF	TGTGCCAGCAGCGCCTTAGCGGGGGGGCTAGACACCGGGGAGCTGTTTTTT
few	TRBV7-7	TRBD2	TRBJ2-5	CASSLSGGGAQETQYF	TGTGCCAGCAGCTTATCGGGCGGGGGGGCGCAGGAGACCCAGTACTTC
NA	TRBV5-6	TRBD1	TRBJ1-2	CASSPGTGAFYGYTF	TGTGCCAGCAGCCCCGGGACAGGGGCCTTCTATGGCTACACCTTC
once	TRBV9	NA	TRBJ2-1	CASSSYQSGSPEQFF	TGTGCCAGCAGCTCCTACCAGTCGGGGTCCCCTGAGCAGTTCTTC
NA	TRBV7-9	NA	TRBJ2-5	CASSFTGRWEETQYF	TGTGCCAGCAGCTTTACAGGGCGTTGGGAAGAGACCCAGTACTTC
few	TRBV7-2	NA	TRBJ1-5	CASSKSELQPQHF	TGTGCCAGCAGCAAGTCCGAGCTCCAGCCCCAGCATTTT
once	TRBV5-1	TRBD1	TRBJ1-2	CASRGDRGGGYTF	TGCGCCAGCAGAGGAGACAGGGGAGGCGGCTACACCTTC
NA	TRBV7-8	TRBD1	TRBJ2-7	CASSSTGNSYEQYF	TGTGCCAGCAGCTCGACAGGGAACTCCTACGAGCAGTACTTC
NA	TRBV7-2	NA	TRBJ1-3	CASSLPGGGNTIYF	TGTGCCAGCAGCCTCCCGGGGGGTGGTAACACCATATATTTT
NA	TRBV10-2	NA	TRBJ2-3	CASSDGSTDTQYF	TGCGCCAGCAGTGACGGTAGCACAGATACGCAGTATTTT
once	TRBV29-1	TRBD1	TRBJ2-5	CSVVGTVYEETQYF	TGCAGCGTTGTAGGGACAGTGTATGAAGAGACCCAGTACTTC
NA	TRBV6-6	TRBD1	TRBJ1-4	CASSYGGQEGEKLFF	TGTGCCAGCAGTTACGGGGGACAGGAGGGTGAAAAACTGTTTTTT
NA	TRBV19	NA	TRBJ1-2	CASSPQGYYGYTF	TGTGCCAGTAGTCCCCAGGGGTACTATGGCTACACCTTC
NA	TRBV19	NA	TRBJ2-7	CASSPGPAYEQYF	TGTGCCAGTAGCCCAGGGCCCGCCTACGAGCAGTACTTC
NA	TRBV6-1	TRBD1	TRBJ1-2	CASSEARGLGGYTF	TGTGCCAGCAGTGAAGCGAGGGGGCTAGGGGGCTACACCTTC
NA	TRBV2	NA	TRBJ1-1	CASSYIQVGTEAFF	TGTGCCAGCAGTTATATACAGGTGGGCACTGAAGCTTTCTTT
NA	TRBV2	TRBD1	TRBJ1-1	CASIQGGEAFF	TGTGCCAGCATCCAAGGGGGCGAAGCTTTCTTT
NA	TRBV12-5	TRBD1	TRBJ2-7	CASGSLRDRGSYEQYF	TGTGCTAGTGGTTCTCTGCGGGACAGGGGCTCCTACGAGCAGTACTTC
NA	TRBV5-6	NA	TRBJ1-2	CASSLGGFNYGYTF	TGTGCCAGCAGCTTGGGCGGGTTTAACTATGGCTACACCTTC
NA	TRBV2	NA	TRBJ2-3	CASHHPFPLLTASTDTQYF	TGTGCCAGTCACCACCCGTTCCCCTTACTAACGGCTAGCACAGATACGCAGTATTTT
NA	TRBV7-2	NA	TRBJ1-3	CASSPGDRSSGNTIYF	TGTGCCAGCAGCCCGGGGGACCGTAGCTCTGGAAACACCATATATTTT
NA	TRBV9	NA	TRBJ1-5	CASSVGRGGDQPQHF	TGTGCCAGCAGCGTAGGACGAGGGGGAGATCAGCCCCAGCATTTT
NA	TRBV6-5	NA	TRBJ1-2	CASSLDTYLNYGYTF	TGTGCCAGCAGTTTAGACACTTACCTAAACTATGGCTACACCTTC
NA	TRBV2	TRBD1	TRBJ1-1	CASRGQGERTEAFF	TGTGCCAGCAGGGGACAGGGGGAACGAACTGAAGCTTTCTTT
few	TRBV9	NA	TRBJ1-1	CASSPVEGLRRAFF	TGTGCCAGCAGCCCTGTGGAGGGGTTAAGAAGGGCTTTCTTT
NA	TRBV27	TRBD2	TRBJ2-7	CASSLIGTSGRDYEQYF	TGTGCCAGCAGTTTAATCGGGACTAGCGGCCGAGACTACGAGCAGTACTTC
once	TRBV9	TRBD2	TRBJ2-2	CASSVGLAGGPSGELFF	TGTGCCAGCAGCGTGGGACTAGCGGGGGGGCCGAGCGGGGAGCTGTTTTTT
NA	TRBV4-2	NA	TRBJ2-7	CASSQGEATTYEQYF	TGTGCCAGCAGCCAAGGTGAGGCCACAACCTACGAGCAGTACTTC
once	TRBV5-1	NA	TRBJ1-4	CASSSGQNNEKLFF	TGCGCCAGCAGCTCCGGACAGAATAATGAAAAACTGTTTTTT
few	TRBV12-5	TRBD2	TRBJ2-7	CASGLVSGGTSLGEQYF	TGTGCTAGTGGTTTGGTGTCGGGGGGTACATCCCTCGGCGAGCAGTACTTC
NA	TRBV2	NA	TRBJ2-2	CASRGAANTGELFF	TGTGCCAGCAGGGGGGCCGCGAACACCGGGGAGCTGTTTTTT